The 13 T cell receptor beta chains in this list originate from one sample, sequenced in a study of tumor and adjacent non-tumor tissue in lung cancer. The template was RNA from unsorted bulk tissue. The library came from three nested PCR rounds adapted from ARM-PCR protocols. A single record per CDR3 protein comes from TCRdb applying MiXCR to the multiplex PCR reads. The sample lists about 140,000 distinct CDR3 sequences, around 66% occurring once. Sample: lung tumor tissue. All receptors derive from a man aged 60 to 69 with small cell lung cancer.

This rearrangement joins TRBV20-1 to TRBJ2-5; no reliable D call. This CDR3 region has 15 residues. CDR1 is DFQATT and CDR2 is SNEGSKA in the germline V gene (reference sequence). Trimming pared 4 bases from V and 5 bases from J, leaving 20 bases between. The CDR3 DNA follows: TGCAGTGCTAATGAGAGCAGACGCTTCGGGGAGACCCAGTACTTC. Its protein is CSANESRRFGETQYF.

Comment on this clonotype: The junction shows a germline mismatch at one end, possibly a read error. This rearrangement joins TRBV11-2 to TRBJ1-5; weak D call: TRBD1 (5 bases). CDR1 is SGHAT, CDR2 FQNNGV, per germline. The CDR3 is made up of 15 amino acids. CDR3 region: CTSSQGTGSNQPQHF. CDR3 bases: TGTACCAGCAGCCAGGGTACCGGCAGCAATCAGCCCCAGCATTTT.

The CDR3: CASSIQGSVGTQYF. The CDR3 nucleotides read TGTGCCAGCAGTATACAGGGCTCGGTGGGGACCCAGTACTTC. V gene TRBV28 combines with J gene TRBJ2-5; D is perhaps TRBD1 (6 bases). The CDR3 spans 14 residues. CDR1 and CDR2 (germline): MDHEN, SYDVKM. V was cut by 5 bases and J by 7 bases, with 17 bases left in between. The whole variable domain, filled in from reference TRBV28 and TRBJ2-5, reads DVKVTQSSRYLVKRTGEKVFLECVQDMDHENMFWYRQDPGLGLRLIYFSYDVKMKEKGDIPEGYSVSREKKERFSLILESASTNQTSMYLCASSIQGSVGTQYFGPGTRLLVL.

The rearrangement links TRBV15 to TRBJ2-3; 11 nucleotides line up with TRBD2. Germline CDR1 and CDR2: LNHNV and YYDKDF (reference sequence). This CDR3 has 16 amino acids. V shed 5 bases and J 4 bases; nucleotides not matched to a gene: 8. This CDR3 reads CATSEKTSGTADTQYF. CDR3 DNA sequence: TGTGCCACCAGCGAAAAGACTAGCGGGACAGCAGATACGCAGTATTTT.

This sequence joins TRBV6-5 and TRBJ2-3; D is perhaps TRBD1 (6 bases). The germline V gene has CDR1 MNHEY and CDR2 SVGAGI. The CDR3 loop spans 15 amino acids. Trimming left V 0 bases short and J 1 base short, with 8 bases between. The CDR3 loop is CASSYSGAGTDTQYF. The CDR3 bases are TGTGCCAGCAGTTACTCGGGGGCGGGCACAGATACGCAGTATTTT.

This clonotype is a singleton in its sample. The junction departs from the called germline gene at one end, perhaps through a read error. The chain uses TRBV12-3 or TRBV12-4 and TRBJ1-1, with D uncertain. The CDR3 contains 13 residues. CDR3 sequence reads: CASILGPNTEAFF. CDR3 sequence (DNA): TGTGCCAGCATTTTAGGACCGAACACTGAAGCTTTCTTT.

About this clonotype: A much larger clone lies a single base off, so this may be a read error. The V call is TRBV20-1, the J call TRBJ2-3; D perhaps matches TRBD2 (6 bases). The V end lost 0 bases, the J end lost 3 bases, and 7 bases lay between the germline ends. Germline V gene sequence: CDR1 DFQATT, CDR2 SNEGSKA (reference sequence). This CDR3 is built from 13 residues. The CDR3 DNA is TGCAGTGCTAGAGAGGGGAGGACAGATACGCAGTATTTT. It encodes CSAREGRTDTQYF.

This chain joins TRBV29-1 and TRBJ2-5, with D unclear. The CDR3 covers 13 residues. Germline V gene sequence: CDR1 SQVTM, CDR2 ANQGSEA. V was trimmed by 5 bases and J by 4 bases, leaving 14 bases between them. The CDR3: CSVRSHSGETQYF. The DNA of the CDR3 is TGCAGCGTTAGGAGCCACTCGGGAGAGACCCAGTACTTC.

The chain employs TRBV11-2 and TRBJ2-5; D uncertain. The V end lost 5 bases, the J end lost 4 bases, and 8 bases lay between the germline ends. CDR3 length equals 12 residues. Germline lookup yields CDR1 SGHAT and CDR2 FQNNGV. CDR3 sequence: CASSTCRETQYF. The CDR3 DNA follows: TGTGCCAGCAGCACCTGTAGAGAGACCCAGTACTTC.

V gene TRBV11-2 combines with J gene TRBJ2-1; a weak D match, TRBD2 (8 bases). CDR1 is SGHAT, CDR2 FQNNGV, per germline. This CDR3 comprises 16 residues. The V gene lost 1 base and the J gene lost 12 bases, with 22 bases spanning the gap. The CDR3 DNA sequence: TGTGCCAGCAGCTTAGGGATAACGGGAGGGCCAGGGGGGCAGTTCTTC. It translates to CASSLGITGGPGGQFF. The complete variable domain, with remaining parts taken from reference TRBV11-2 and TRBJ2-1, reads EAGVAQSPRYKIIEKRQSVAFWCNPISGHATLYWYQQILGQGPKLLIQFQNNGVVDDSQLPKDRFSAERLKGVDSTLKIQPAKLEDSAVYLCASSLGITGGPGGQFFGPGTRLTVL.

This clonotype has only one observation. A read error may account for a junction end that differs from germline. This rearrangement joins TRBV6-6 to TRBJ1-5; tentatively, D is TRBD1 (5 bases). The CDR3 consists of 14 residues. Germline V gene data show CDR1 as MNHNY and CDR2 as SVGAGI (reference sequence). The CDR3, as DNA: TGTGTCAGCCAGCATGGAGGGACTAATCAGCCCCAGGATTTT. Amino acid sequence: CVSQHGGTNQPQDF.

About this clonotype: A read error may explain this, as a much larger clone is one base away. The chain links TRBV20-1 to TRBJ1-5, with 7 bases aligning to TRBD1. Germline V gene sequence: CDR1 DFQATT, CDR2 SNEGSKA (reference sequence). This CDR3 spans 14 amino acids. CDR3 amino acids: CSPRVGTGNQPQHF. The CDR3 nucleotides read TGCAGTCCTAGAGTCGGGACAGGCAATCAGCCCCAGCATTTT.

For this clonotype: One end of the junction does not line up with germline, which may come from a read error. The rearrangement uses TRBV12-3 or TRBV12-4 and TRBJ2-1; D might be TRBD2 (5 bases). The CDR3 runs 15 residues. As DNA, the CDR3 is TGTACCAGCAGTCACCGGGTCCCGGGGATGAATGAGCAGTTCTTC. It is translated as CTSSHRVPGMNEQFF.